Listed below are T cell receptor beta chains from one sample, sequenced in a study of vaccination and CD4 T cells after COVID-19. Their cognate antigens are unknown. TCRdb analysed the PCR reads with MiXCR anew, one entry per CDR3 protein. The sample lists about 18,000 distinct CDR3 sequences, roughly 60% seen once, with 6% to 8.5% in the top ten. The specimen comprised CD4+ T cells from blood, cultured in vitro, sampled before SARS-CoV-2 vaccination. These receptors all come from a human donor who had recovered from COVID-19. Each CDR3 is given with its conserved first and last residue. A D gene is named only where the DNA matches it firmly. Not every row has a clone size; where given, it reads once, few, many or a size class.

j_call,clone_size,v_call,d_call,cdr3_length,cdr3_nt,cdr3_aa
TRBJ1-1,NA,TRBV20-1,NA,13,TGCAGTGCTAACCGGGGCCTAAACACTGAAGCTTTCTTT,CSANRGLNTEAFF
TRBJ1-6,NA,TRBV19,NA,14,TGTGCCAGTCGTTCTGGACTGAATAATTCACCCCTCCACTTT,CASRSGLNNSPLHF
TRBJ1-5,NA,TRBV19,NA,13,TGTGCCAGTAGTGGGGCGAGCAATCAGCCCCAGCATTTT,CASSGASNQPQHF
TRBJ1-5,NA,TRBV5-6,NA,15,TGTGCCAGCAGCTTGGGGGGCCGTGGCAATCAGCCCCAGCATTTT,CASSLGGRGNQPQHF
TRBJ2-3,NA,TRBV7-3,NA,13,TGTGCCAGCAGCTTACTTAGCGCAGATACGCAGTATTTT,CASSLLSADTQYF
TRBJ1-2,NA,TRBV4-1,NA,14,TGCGCCAGCAGCCAAGTCCCAGGGGACTATGGCTACACCTTC,CASSQVPGDYGYTF
TRBJ1-6,NA,TRBV5-4,NA,16,TGTGCCAGCAGCTCTCGGATGGGGGGTTATAATTCACCCCTCCACTTT,CASSSRMGGYNSPLHF
TRBJ1-3,few,TRBV28,TRBD1,17,TGTGCCAGCAGTAGACCGGGACAGGGACACTCTGGAAACACCATATATTTT,CASSRPGQGHSGNTIYF
TRBJ1-5,NA,TRBV6-2/TRBV6-3,NA,12,TGTGCCAGCAAGGACGGAAATCGGCCCCAGCATTTT,CASKDGNRPQHF
TRBJ2-5,NA,TRBV7-9,NA,16,TGTGCCAGCAGCTTAAGGGCAGGGGGGTACCAAGAGACCCAGTACTTC,CASSLRAGGYQETQYF
TRBJ1-2,NA,TRBV30,NA,14,TGTGCCTGGAGACAGGGTTTATTCTCCTATGGCTACACCTTC,CAWRQGLFSYGYTF
TRBJ2-7,few,TRBV7-8,NA,14,TGTGCCAGCAGCTTAGCTCGGACGGACTACGAGCAGTACTTC,CASSLARTDYEQYF
TRBJ2-7,NA,TRBV6-1,TRBD2,14,TGTGCCAGCAGAAGACTAGCGGGAGGTTACGAGCAGTACTTC,CASRRLAGGYEQYF
TRBJ2-2,NA,TRBV7-7,NA,13,TGTGCTAGCAGCCCCGGGAGATCGGGGGAGCTGTTTTTT,CASSPGRSGELFF
TRBJ1-2,NA,TRBV7-9,NA,12,TGTGCCAGCTCCTCTGGGGTATATGGCTACACCTTC,CASSSGVYGYTF
TRBJ1-5,NA,TRBV20-1,NA,15,TGCAGTGCTAAGGGTGGGCAGGGTGTTGGCCAGCCCCAGCATTTT,CSAKGGQGVGQPQHF
TRBJ2-2,medium-sized,TRBV6-1,NA,15,TGTGCCAGCAAAGTTGAGGCCCAGGCCACCGGGGAGCTGTTTTTT,CASKVEAQATGELFF
TRBJ2-3,few,TRBV7-2,TRBD2,15,TGTGCCAGCAGCACCAGGAGCGGGAGGACAGATACGCAGTATTTT,CASSTRSGRTDTQYF
TRBJ2-5,NA,TRBV6-2/TRBV6-3,NA,15,TGTGCCACCCTAGATCGGAGGCCCGGTCGAGAGACCCAGTACTTC,CATLDRRPGRETQYF
TRBJ1-5,NA,TRBV2,TRBD1,14,TGTGCCACCGGGACAGGGACTAGCAATCAGCCCCAGCATTTT,CATGTGTSNQPQHF
TRBJ2-1,NA,TRBV20-1,TRBD1,13,TGCAGTGTGATGGACAGGGGAAGAGGTGAGCAGTTCTTC,CSVMDRGRGEQFF
TRBJ1-5,NA,TRBV7-8,TRBD1,15,TGTGCCAGCAGCCCACTCGGACAGGTTCATCAGCCCCAGCATTTT,CASSPLGQVHQPQHF
TRBJ1-5,NA,TRBV12-3/TRBV12-4,NA,14,TGTGCCAGCAGCCTCAGACAGAGGAATCAGCCCCAGCATTTT,CASSLRQRNQPQHF
TRBJ1-5,few,TRBV10-3,NA,12,TGTGCCATCACCTTAGCAAATCAGCCCCAGCATTTT,CAITLANQPQHF
TRBJ2-7,NA,TRBV6-1,NA,12,TGTGCCAGCAGGAGCCTAAACTACGAGCAGTACTTC,CASRSLNYEQYF
TRBJ2-3,NA,TRBV28,NA,10,TGTGCCAGCAGTCCCTTAGCGGTCTGTTTT,CASSPLAVCF
TRBJ2-1,NA,TRBV7-9,NA,12,TGTGCCAGCAGGGCAGGGAACAATGAGCAGTTCTTC,CASRAGNNEQFF
TRBJ1-5,NA,TRBV27,NA,14,TGTGCCAGCAGTCCAGACAGTAGCAATCAGCCCCAGCATTTT,CASSPDSSNQPQHF
TRBJ2-3,NA,TRBV7-6,NA,13,TGTGCCAGCAGCGCCCTAAGCACAGATACGCAGTATTTT,CASSALSTDTQYF
TRBJ2-1,NA,TRBV7-2,NA,13,TGTGCCAGCAGCTTAGTGAGAGACAATGAGCAGTTCTTC,CASSLVRDNEQFF
TRBJ1-6,NA,TRBV2,NA,13,TGTGCCAGCAGTGGTGCCCCCAATTCACCCCTCCACTTT,CASSGAPNSPLHF
TRBJ2-7,NA,TRBV15,TRBD1,15,TGTGCCACCAGCAGAGACCGGACAGGGGCAGACGAGCAGTACTTC,CATSRDRTGADEQYF
TRBJ2-7,NA,TRBV11-2,NA,16,TGTGCCAGCAGCCCCCTTCGAAGGACAGCCGAGTCTGGGCAGTACTTC,CASSPLRRTAESGQYF
TRBJ2-5,NA,TRBV20-1,NA,13,TGCAGTGCTAGAGTTGGGACGGAAGAGACCCAGTACTTC,CSARVGTEETQYF
TRBJ1-5,NA,TRBV2,NA,17,TGTGCCAGCAGTGAAGCGGTCCCCTCCTCCAGCAATCAGCCCCAGCATTTT,CASSEAVPSSSNQPQHF
TRBJ2-3,few,TRBV10-1,NA,12,TGCGCCAGCAGTGAGAATACAGATACGCAGTATTTT,CASSENTDTQYF
TRBJ2-1,NA,TRBV12-3/TRBV12-4,TRBD2,14,TGTGCCAGCAGTTTGACTAGCGGCAACAATGAGCAGTTCTTC,CASSLTSGNNEQFF
TRBJ1-1,NA,TRBV5-1,NA,12,TGCGCCAGCAGCTTGAAGAACACTGAAGCTTTCTTT,CASSLKNTEAFF
TRBJ1-1,few,TRBV7-8,NA,13,TGTGCCAGCAACCGACAGTGGGACACTGAAGCTTTCTTT,CASNRQWDTEAFF
TRBJ1-2,NA,TRBV2,TRBD1,17,TGTGCCAGCAGCTACCCGGGACAGGGGGATTTTCTTCTTGGCTACACCTTC,CASSYPGQGDFLLGYTF
TRBJ2-3,NA,TRBV20-1,TRBD2,19,TGCAGTGCTTGGGGGGGAGGGACTAGCGGGAGAATGGGGACAGATACGCAGTATTTT,CSAWGGGTSGRMGTDTQYF
TRBJ1-2,NA,TRBV25-1,NA,13,TGTGCCAGCAGTGAATCGGGGAGATATGGCTACACCTTC,CASSESGRYGYTF
TRBJ2-4,NA,TRBV6-2/TRBV6-3,NA,15,TGTGCCAGCAGTTACCCGGGGGAGGCCAAAAACATTCAGTACTTC,CASSYPGEAKNIQYF
TRBJ2-7,NA,TRBV15,NA,15,TGTGCCACCAGCAGAACCTTCCCCCCCGTCTACGAGCAGTACTTC,CATSRTFPPVYEQYF
TRBJ2-2,NA,TRBV6-4,NA,13,TGTGCCAGCAGTAGCGGGAACACCGGGGAGCTGTTTTTT,CASSSGNTGELFF
TRBJ2-1,NA,TRBV7-2,TRBD2,16,TGTGCCAGCAGCCACTTTCCGGGACTAGCAGAAAATGAGCAGTTCTTC,CASSHFPGLAENEQFF
TRBJ2-7,NA,TRBV20-1,TRBD2,16,TGCAGTGCTAGTTTGGTCCAGACTAGCGGGAGGGGCGAGCAGTACTTC,CSASLVQTSGRGEQYF
TRBJ2-2,NA,TRBV11-1,NA,16,TGTGCCAGCAGCTTAAGACCGGGTTCGGACACCGGGGAGCTGTTTTTT,CASSLRPGSDTGELFF
TRBJ1-2,NA,TRBV10-3,TRBD1,13,TGTGCCATAGCGCCGGGACAGGGGGGAGGCTACACCTTC,CAIAPGQGGGYTF